Listed below are T cell receptor beta chains from one sample, sequenced in a study of T-cell memory formation after mild COVID-19. TCRdb redid the calling of the 5' RACE reads with MiXCR, one entry per CDR3 protein. Among about 470,000 distinct CDR3 sequences listed, approximately 18% were seen once. The sample taken for sequencing was PBMCs or a T cell subset sorted from them (not recorded which). The receptors come from an adult woman who had mild COVID-19 (a few samples of this study predate the infection). Cell type and time point are not known. Each CDR3 is given with its conserved first and last residue. D genes are given only for firm matches. Clone sizes are given selectively: once, few, many, or a class where the clone is expanded.

TRBV3-1	.	.	TRBJ1-3	CASSQAWFSPGNTIYF	TGTGCCAGCAGCCAAGCTTGGTTTTCGCCCGGAAACACCATATATTTT
TRBV12-3/TRBV12-4	.	few	TRBJ1-6	CASSLRGQGNSPLHF	TGTGCCAGCAGTTTAAGAGGTCAGGGGAATTCACCCCTCCACTTT
TRBV4-1	TRBD2	.	TRBJ2-7	CASSQVRLAGLGEQYF	TGCGCCAGCAGCCAAGTTAGACTAGCGGGTCTTGGTGAGCAGTACTTC
TRBV24-1	.	many	TRBJ2-1	CATSDPNNNEQFF	TGTGCCACCAGTGATCCCAATAACAATGAGCAGTTCTTC
TRBV19	.	.	TRBJ1-5	CASSAGLNQPQHF	TGTGCCAGTAGCGCAGGACTAAATCAGCCCCAGCATTTT
TRBV5-1	TRBD1	many	TRBJ2-5	CASSLGQGARETQYF	TGCGCCAGCAGCCTTGGACAGGGGGCCCGAGAGACCCAGTACTTC
TRBV20-1	.	.	TRBJ2-1	CSAMDNEQFF	TGCAGTGCTATGGACAATGAGCAGTTCTTC
TRBV7-3	.	once	TRBJ1-6	CASSPLQSDHSPLHF	TGTGCCAGCAGCCCGCTCCAATCTGATCATTCACCCCTCCACTTT
TRBV12-3/TRBV12-4	.	.	TRBJ2-7	CASSLARGMLYF	TGTGCCAGCAGTTTAGCGCGAGGGATGCTGTACTTC
TRBV4-1	TRBD1	.	TRBJ1-2	CASSQVQGARNYGYTF	TGCGCCAGCAGCCAAGTTCAGGGGGCTAGAAACTATGGCTACACCTTC
TRBV29-1	.	few	TRBJ1-1	CSVWGQNTEAFF	TGCAGCGTTTGGGGACAGAACACTGAAGCTTTCTTT
TRBV4-3	.	.	TRBJ1-1	CASSQTGFITEAFF	TGCGCCAGCAGCCAGACAGGTTTTATAACTGAAGCTTTCTTT
TRBV9	.	.	TRBJ1-1	CASSSGTPGTEAFF	TGTGCCAGCAGCTCCGGGACCCCAGGCACTGAAGCTTTCTTT
TRBV24-1	.	.	TRBJ2-7	CATEEGGSYEQYF	TGTGCCACGGAGGAGGGGGGCTCCTACGAGCAGTACTTC
TRBV18	.	.	TRBJ1-2	CASSPSRDGYGYTF	TGTGCCAGCTCACCGTCCCGGGACGGCTATGGCTACACCTTC
TRBV5-1	.	few	TRBJ2-5	CASSLAGENQETQYF	TGCGCCAGCAGCTTGGCGGGGGAGAATCAAGAGACCCAGTACTTC
TRBV19	.	.	TRBJ2-1	CASSIWGADNEQFF	TGTGCCAGTAGTATATGGGGTGCTGACAATGAGCAGTTCTTC
TRBV12-3/TRBV12-4	.	few	TRBJ2-5	CASSFRVETQYF	TGTGCCAGCAGTTTCAGGGTGGAGACCCAGTACTTC
TRBV7-9	TRBD2	few	TRBJ2-6	CASSLEGTSGGFRSGANVLTF	TGTGCCAGCAGCTTAGAAGGGACTAGCGGGGGGTTCCGCTCTGGGGCCAACGTCCTGACTTTC
TRBV10-2	TRBD2	few	TRBJ2-1	CASSESFGRGELYNEQFF	TGCGCCAGCAGTGAGTCGTTCGGGCGGGGGGAGCTATACAATGAGCAGTTCTTC
TRBV6-2/TRBV6-3	.	few	TRBJ2-1	CASSYPDLQFF	TGTGCCAGCAGCTACCCGGACTTGCAGTTCTTC
TRBV3-1	.	many	TRBJ1-1	CASAPTVSMNTEAFF	TGTGCCAGCGCACCGACAGTGAGCATGAACACTGAAGCTTTCTTT
TRBV12-3/TRBV12-4	.	few	TRBJ1-4	CASSLDARIREKLFF	TGTGCCAGCAGTTTAGATGCTAGGATCCGTGAAAAACTGTTTTTT
TRBV6-1	TRBD2	.	TRBJ2-7	CASKGGLAGVDYEQYF	TGTGCCAGCAAGGGGGGACTAGCGGGAGTCGACTACGAGCAGTACTTC
TRBV12-3/TRBV12-4	TRBD2	few	TRBJ2-1	CASRRREGHHNEQFF	TGTGCCAGCAGACGGCGGGAGGGCCACCACAATGAGCAGTTCTTC
TRBV20-1	TRBD2	.	TRBJ2-7	CSARDTGTSATYEQYF	TGCAGTGCTAGAGATACCGGGACTAGCGCTACCTACGAGCAGTACTTC
TRBV4-1	TRBD2	once	TRBJ2-7	CASSQGGTSGTYEQYF	TGCGCCAGCAGCCAAGGGGGGACTAGCGGGACGTACGAGCAGTACTTC
TRBV2	TRBD1	.	TRBJ2-1	CASRHTGQGLNEQFF	TGTGCCAGCAGACACACTGGACAGGGATTGAATGAGCAGTTCTTC
TRBV24-1	TRBD2	few	TRBJ2-1	CATSALGASGYNEQFF	TGTGCCACCAGTGCCCTTGGGGCTAGCGGCTACAATGAGCAGTTCTTC
TRBV6-5	.	.	TRBJ2-7	CASSRMWGYEQYF	TGTGCCAGCAGTCGAATGTGGGGCTACGAGCAGTACTTC
TRBV5-4	TRBD2	few	TRBJ2-1	CASSLGTSGALTEQFF	TGTGCCAGCAGCTTAGGGACTAGCGGAGCACTCACGGAGCAGTTCTTC
TRBV6-4	.	.	TRBJ1-5	CASSDFPGPNQPQHF	TGTGCCAGCAGTGACTTCCCGGGTCCGAATCAGCCCCAGCATTTT
TRBV27	.	once	TRBJ2-5	CASSTNPQETQYF	TGTGCCAGCAGTACCAACCCCCAAGAGACCCAGTACTTC
TRBV20-1	TRBD1	.	TRBJ2-1	CSPQRQGRNEQFF	TGCAGTCCCCAGCGACAGGGACGCAATGAGCAGTTCTTC
TRBV20-1	TRBD1	.	TRBJ1-2	CSARSPPWDRERDYGYTF	TGCAGTGCTAGAAGTCCCCCCTGGGACAGGGAAAGGGACTATGGCTACACCTTC
TRBV7-3	TRBD2	few	TRBJ2-3	CASSLISGAASTDTQYF	TGTGCCAGCAGCTTAATTAGCGGGGCTGCTAGCACAGATACGCAGTATTTT
TRBV20-1	.	.	TRBJ1-2	CSARDSTRANYGYTF	TGCAGTGCTAGGGACAGCACGAGGGCTAACTATGGCTACACCTTC
TRBV24-1	.	.	TRBJ1-2	CATSGRQTYGYTF	TGTGCCACCAGTGGGAGACAGACGTATGGCTACACCTTC
TRBV5-5	.	few	TRBJ2-1	CASSFYASWNHNEQFF	TGTGCCAGCAGCTTCTACGCCAGTTGGAACCACAATGAGCAGTTCTTC
TRBV20-1	.	.	TRBJ1-2	CSARDWAERFGYGYTF	TGCAGTGCTAGAGATTGGGCTGAGAGGTTTGGCTATGGCTACACCTTC
TRBV6-1	.	.	TRBJ1-2	CASSHTGLGDYGYTF	TGTGCCAGCAGTCATACAGGGCTAGGGGACTATGGCTACACCTTC
TRBV7-8	TRBD2	.	TRBJ2-3	CASSSSPGTMRGTDTQYF	TGTGCCAGCAGCTCATCCCCCGGGACTATGCGGGGCACAGATACGCAGTATTTT
TRBV20-1	.	.	TRBJ2-5	CSARDGNEETQYF	TGCAGTGCTAGAGACGGCAACGAGGAGACCCAGTACTTC
TRBV6-6	.	.	TRBJ1-2	CASTGGLYGYTF	TGTGCCAGCACGGGGGGGCTCTATGGCTACACCTTC
TRBV5-5	.	.	TRBJ2-7	CASSFSGDIGSYEQYF	TGTGCCAGCAGCTTCTCCGGAGATATTGGGTCCTACGAGCAGTACTTC
TRBV6-5	.	few	TRBJ1-2	CASRIAPTRGYTF	TGTGCCAGCAGAATCGCTCCGACGAGAGGCTACACCTTC
TRBV7-9	.	few	TRBJ1-1	CASSLGSYTEAFF	TGTGCCAGCAGCTTAGGCAGCTACACTGAAGCTTTCTTT
TRBV4-1	TRBD2	many	TRBJ2-7	CASSQVGSGSGYEQYF	TGCGCCAGCAGCCAAGTCGGTAGCGGGAGTGGGTACGAGCAGTACTTC
TRBV12-3/TRBV12-4	TRBD1	many	TRBJ2-7	CASSGQGDEQYF	TGTGCCAGCAGTGGACAGGGGGACGAGCAGTACTTC
TRBV29-1	TRBD2	.	TRBJ2-1	CSVEGQAGGPRNEQFF	TGCAGCGTTGAAGGGCAAGCGGGAGGGCCGCGCAATGAGCAGTTCTTC
TRBV20-1	TRBD1	few	TRBJ2-7	CSATGETGFSYEQYF	TGCAGTGCTACCGGCGAGACAGGGTTCTCCTACGAGCAGTACTTC
TRBV4-2	TRBD2	few	TRBJ2-7	CASSPSGLAGGEQYF	TGTGCCAGCAGCCCTTCCGGACTAGCGGGAGGCGAGCAGTACTTC
TRBV9	.	few	TRBJ2-4	CASSADSSKNIQYF	TGTGCCAGCAGCGCGGACAGTTCCAAAAACATTCAGTACTTC
TRBV4-2	.	few	TRBJ1-4	CASSPRDPLEKLFF	TGTGCCAGCAGCCCCAGGGATCCGTTGGAAAAACTGTTTTTT